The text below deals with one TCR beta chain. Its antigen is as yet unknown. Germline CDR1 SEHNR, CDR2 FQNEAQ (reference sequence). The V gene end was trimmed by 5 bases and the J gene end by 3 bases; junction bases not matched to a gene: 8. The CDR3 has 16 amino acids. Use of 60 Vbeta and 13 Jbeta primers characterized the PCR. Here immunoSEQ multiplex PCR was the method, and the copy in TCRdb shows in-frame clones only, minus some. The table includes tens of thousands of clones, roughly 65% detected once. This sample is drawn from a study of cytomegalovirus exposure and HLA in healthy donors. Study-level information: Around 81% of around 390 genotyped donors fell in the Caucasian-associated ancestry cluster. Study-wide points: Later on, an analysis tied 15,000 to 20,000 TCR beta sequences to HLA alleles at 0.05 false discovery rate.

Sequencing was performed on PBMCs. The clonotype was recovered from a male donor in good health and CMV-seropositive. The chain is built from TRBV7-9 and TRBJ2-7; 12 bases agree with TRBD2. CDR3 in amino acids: CASSVGLAGPVYEQYF. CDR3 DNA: TGTGCCAGCAGCGTAGGACTAGCGGGGCCCGTCTACGAGCAGTACTTC.